This TCR beta chain was profiled in a study of molecular identifiers for immune sequencing clone quantification. Study at large: In replicates, RNA from roughly 20,000 or 100,000 naive CD8 cells was split five ways, four sequenced.

Germline V gives CDR1 SGHRS, CDR2 YFSETQ. The CDR3 loop spans 15 amino acids. The V gene lost 0 bases and the J gene lost 1 base, with 10 bases spanning the gap. TCRdb reprocessed the PCR reads via MiXCR and lists one record per CDR3 protein. The sample consists of 9,700 or so distinct CDR3 sequences, around 19% of them appearing once. This clonotype is medium-sized in the sample. It was from around 20,000 to 1,000,000 sorted cells, with 10%, 30% or 50% RNA, that naive CD8 libraries came. The origin of this receptor is a human donor in good health. Some libraries in this study had Jurkat cell RNA spiked in. The sample comprised naive CD8+ T cells from blood, with Jurkat cell RNA spiked in. Subset: FACS-sorted CD8+CD4-CCR7+CD45RA+ naive T cells. This chain joins TRBV5-1 and TRBJ1-1, with D uncertain. The CDR3 DNA sequence: TGCGCCAGCAGCTTGGTTGGCAACCAGAACACTGAAGCTTTCTTT. It is translated as CASSLVGNQNTEAFF.